This entry lists 2 T cell receptor beta chains sequenced from one sample in a study of T-cell memory formation after mild COVID-19. MiXCR, applied by TCRdb to the 5' RACE reads, yields one record per CDR3 protein. The sample shows 400,000 to 500,000 distinct CDR3 sequences, 18% of them seen only once. The sequenced sample was PBMCs or a T cell subset sorted from them (not recorded which). The source is a man between 18 and 35 years old who had mild COVID-19 (a few samples of this study predate the infection). Cell type and time point are not known.

This clonotype was recorded at least ten times. This chain connects TRBV4-2 to TRBJ2-1; tentative D call: TRBD2 (6 bases). The ends were cut back, 0 bases at V and 2 bases at J, with 11 bases in the middle. Germline V CDR1 and CDR2: LGHNA, YNFKEQ. The CDR3 contains 16 residues. CDR3 sequence reads: CASSQDSPGAYNEQFF. DNA of the CDR3: TGTGCCAGCAGCCAAGATTCCCCGGGAGCCTACAATGAGCAGTTCTTC.

The DNA of the CDR3 is TGCAGCGTTGGTCAGGGAAACACCATATATTTT. Amino acids: CSVGQGNTIYF. The chain joins TRBV29-1 to TRBJ1-3; D gene uncertain. Germline V gene sequence: CDR1 SQVTM, CDR2 ANQGSEA. This CDR3 is 11 amino acids long. V was clipped by 4 bases and J by 4 bases, with 5 bases between them.